Listed below are T cell receptor beta chains from one sample, sequenced in a study of blood T cells in healthy people across ages. In TCRdb, the 5' RACE reads were re-called with MiXCR into one record per CDR3 protein. The sample has 1.8 million or so distinct CDR3 sequences; roughly 43% are singletons. The sequenced sample consisted of blood. Every receptor here comes from a human donor in good health. Each CDR3 is given with its conserved first and last residue. The D gene is left open where the match is weak. The listing skips clone size in some rows; elsewhere it reads once, few, many or a size class.

CASSLSGGARIQRTDTQYF	TGTGCCAGCAGTTTATCCGGGGGGGCCCGTATCCAGCGCACAGATACGCAGTATTTT	TRBJ2-3	TRBD2	-	TRBV27	19
CASRATSGTGAYEQYF	TGTGCCAGCAGGGCAACATCCGGGACAGGGGCCTACGAGCAGTACTTC	TRBJ2-7	TRBD1	-	TRBV6-2/TRBV6-3	16
CSAGGRDTGELFF	TGCAGTGCAGGTGGCAGAGACACCGGGGAGCTGTTTTTT	TRBJ2-2	-	-	TRBV29-1	13
CASRRTSGGAIDTQYF	TGTGCCAGCAGACGAACTAGCGGGGGGGCTATAGATACGCAGTATTTT	TRBJ2-3	TRBD2	-	TRBV6-6	16
CASSYQTGPAFF	TGTGCCAGCAGCTACCAGACAGGGCCGGCTTTCTTT	TRBJ1-1	TRBD1	-	TRBV7-8	12
CSASMREQYF	TGCAGTGCTAGTATGAGGGAGCAGTACTTC	TRBJ2-7	-	-	TRBV20-1	10
CATWVRGGNEQFF	TGTGCCACATGGGTACGAGGGGGCAATGAGCAGTTCTTC	TRBJ2-1	-	-	TRBV6-2/TRBV6-3	13
CASTRSTSPDQPQHF	TGTGCCAGCACCCGATCAACAAGCCCCGATCAGCCCCAGCATTTT	TRBJ1-5	-	-	TRBV7-8	15
CASSSAGGSSDEQYF	TGTGCCAGCAGCTCAGCGGGGGGGAGTTCCGACGAGCAGTACTTC	TRBJ2-7	TRBD2	few	TRBV7-9	15
CSVFTSGGLATKDTQYF	TGCAGCGTTTTCACCAGCGGGGGGCTCGCCACCAAAGACACCCAGTACTTC	TRBJ2-7	TRBD2	-	TRBV29-1	17
CASSQGAAGGTYTDTQYF	TGCGCCAGCAGCCAAGGGGCTGCTGGCGGTACTTACACAGATACGCAGTATTTT	TRBJ2-3	-	-	TRBV4-3	18
CSLEIPGQGSGYTF	TGCAGCCTCGAAATACCGGGACAGGGGAGCGGCTACACCTTC	TRBJ1-2	TRBD1	-	TRBV20-1	14
CASTTVYGYTF	TGTGCCAGCACGACAGTCTATGGCTACACCTTC	TRBJ1-2	-	few	TRBV12-3/TRBV12-4	11
CASSYSRKTGPISGANVLTF	TGTGCCAGCAGTTACTCCAGGAAAACAGGGCCAATCTCTGGGGCCAACGTCCTGACTTTC	TRBJ2-6	-	few	TRBV6-5	20
CASSQEVTGSETQYF	TGTGCCAGCAGCCAAGAAGTGACAGGATCAGAGACCCAGTACTTC	TRBJ2-5	-	-	TRBV4-2	15
CASSHLREAGANVLTF	TGTGCCAGCAGCCACCTCAGGGAAGCTGGGGCCAACGTCCTGACTTTC	TRBJ2-6	-	-	TRBV28	16
CASSSGRSGRYNEQFF	TGTGCCAGCAGCTCCGGGAGGAGCGGGAGGTACAATGAGCAGTTCTTC	TRBJ2-1	TRBD2	-	TRBV7-3	16
CASSSFKTYEQYF	TGTGCCAGCAGTTCGTTCAAAACCTACGAGCAGTACTTC	TRBJ2-7	-	-	TRBV27	13
CSVIDSSYEQYF	TGCAGCGTTATAGACAGTTCCTACGAGCAGTACTTC	TRBJ2-7	-	many	TRBV29-1	12
CASSLPQVGDSPLHF	TGTGCCAGCAGTTTACCACAGGTGGGCGATTCACCCCTCCACTTT	TRBJ1-6	-	many	TRBV28	15
CASTRDSNSPLHF	TGTGCCAGCACTAGGGACAGCAATTCACCCCTCCACTTT	TRBJ1-6	TRBD1	-	TRBV2	13
CASSPQRPDTQYF	TGCGCCAGCAGCCCGCAGAGGCCAGATACGCAGTATTTT	TRBJ2-3	-	-	TRBV4-3	13
CASSNPNPPNYGYTF	TGTGCCAGCAGTAACCCTAACCCTCCTAACTATGGCTACACCTTC	TRBJ1-2	-	-	TRBV5-6	15
CASSESVSSYEQYF	TGTGCCAGCAGTGAGTCTGTCAGCTCCTACGAGCAGTACTTC	TRBJ2-7	-	-	TRBV2	14
CASSQLSSGGARDTQYF	TGCGCCAGCAGCCAACTCTCTAGCGGGGGAGCTCGCGATACGCAGTATTTT	TRBJ2-3	TRBD2	-	TRBV4-3	17
CSVELGTENTEAFF	TGCAGCGTTGAACTAGGGACAGAAAACACTGAAGCTTTCTTT	TRBJ1-1	TRBD1	-	TRBV29-1	14
CASSVTISDGYTF	TGTGCCAGCAGCGTTACCATTTCCGATGGCTACACCTTC	TRBJ1-2	-	many	TRBV9	13
CASSHFIRGPRDYGYTF	TGCGCCAGCAGCCATTTTATCCGGGGACCGAGGGACTATGGCTACACCTTC	TRBJ1-2	-	-	TRBV4-3	17
CSVEWGRWQFF	TGCAGCGTTGAATGGGGGCGGTGGCAGTTCTTC	TRBJ2-1	-	many	TRBV29-1	11
CSALKLGQGYGYTF	TGCAGCGCTCTTAAGTTGGGGCAGGGGTATGGCTACACCTTC	TRBJ1-2	-	many	TRBV29-1	14
CASSSLFGYNEQFF	TGTGCCAGCAGCTCCCTATTCGGGTACAATGAGCAGTTCTTC	TRBJ2-1	-	-	TRBV7-9	14
CASSILAGASTGELFF	TGTGCCAGTAGCATACTAGCGGGGGCCTCAACCGGGGAGCTGTTTTTT	TRBJ2-2	TRBD2	-	TRBV19	16
CASSPPRVYEKLFF	TGTGCCAGCAGCCCGCCCAGGGTGTATGAAAAACTGTTTTTT	TRBJ1-4	-	-	TRBV2	14
CAGSQTGWGTQYF	TGCGCCGGCAGCCAAACAGGGTGGGGGACCCAGTACTTC	TRBJ2-5	-	-	TRBV4-1	13
CASSLWTTLDTDTQYF	TGCGCCAGCAGCCTTTGGACTACCCTTGACACAGATACGCAGTATTTT	TRBJ2-3	-	-	TRBV4-1	16
CASSYESPYEQYF	TGTGCCAGCAGTTACGAATCGCCCTACGAGCAGTACTTC	TRBJ2-7	-	few	TRBV6-2/TRBV6-3	13
CSVPSATDTQYF	TGCAGCGTCCCGTCGGCCACAGATACGCAGTATTTT	TRBJ2-3	-	few	TRBV29-1	12
CATSDTPEAYGYTF	TGTGCCACCAGTGACACACCAGAGGCCTATGGCTACACCTTC	TRBJ1-2	-	-	TRBV24-1	14
CNATGTSGGGYNEQFF	TGCAATGCTACGGGGACTAGCGGGGGGGGATACAATGAGCAGTTCTTC	TRBJ2-1	TRBD2	-	TRBV20-1	16
CASRKTPGTGFSNQPQHF	TGTGCCAGCAGGAAAACCCCCGGGACAGGGTTTAGCAATCAGCCCCAGCATTTT	TRBJ1-5	TRBD1	-	TRBV6-4	18
CASSWGFGTGLTDTQYF	TGTGCCAGCAGCTGGGGATTTGGGACAGGGCTCACAGATACGCAGTATTTT	TRBJ2-3	TRBD1	-	TRBV5-6	17
CASSPLGAGGLNEQFF	TGTGCCAGCAGCCCCCTAGGAGCGGGGGGGCTTAATGAGCAGTTCTTC	TRBJ2-1	TRBD2	-	TRBV7-3	16
CASTSLRAPLNYGYTF	TGTGCCAGCACCTCCCTCCGAGCCCCCCTTAACTATGGCTACACCTTC	TRBJ1-2	-	-	TRBV27	16
CASSPQGADIHWRSYEQYF	TGTGCCAGCAGTCCCCAGGGAGCGGATATCCACTGGCGCTCCTACGAGCAGTACTTC	TRBJ2-7	-	-	TRBV2	19
CASSEIEGAGPYGYTF	TGTGCCAGCAGTGAAATTGAGGGGGCAGGACCGTATGGCTACACCTTC	TRBJ1-2	TRBD1	few	TRBV25-1	16
CASSLTGEGIQYF	TGTGCCAGCAGCTTGACAGGGGAAGGGATTCAGTACTTC	TRBJ2-4	TRBD1	many	TRBV5-5	13